The 24 T cell receptor beta chains reported below all come from one sample, sequenced in a study of glioma-infiltrating T cells after dendritic cell vaccination. Sequenced by immunoSEQ multiplex PCR; TCRdb stores in-frame clones only, minus some. The table has 90,000 to 100,000 clones, around three quarters seen once; the top ten hold roughly 5.7%. Material: blood, obtained before dendritic cell vaccination. These receptors were taken from a human donor with glioblastoma.

The chain recombines TRBV15 with TRBJ2-2; 9 bases map to TRBD1. The V gene's germline CDR1 is LNHNV and CDR2 YYDKDF (reference sequence). V dropped 5 bases and J dropped 4; count of bases not matched to a gene: 5. This CDR3 spans 15 amino acids. The chain's CDR3 is CATSYRGLVTGELFF. CDR3 DNA sequence: TGTGCCACCAGCTACAGGGGGCTGGTCACCGGGGAGCTGTTTTTT.

The V gene is TRBV6-5, the J gene TRBJ2-1, with D perhaps matching TRBD1 (6 bases). V lost 6 bases, J lost 8 bases, and 11 bases lay in between. The CDR3 is made up of 12 amino acids. Germline lookup yields CDR1 MNHEY and CDR2 SVGAGI. The CDR3 region is CASRQGSDEQFF. The CDR3 DNA reads TGTGCCAGCAGACAGGGATCCGATGAGCAGTTCTTC.

V gene TRBV2 combines with J gene TRBJ2-7, with TRBD1 identical over 7 bases. Per germline, CDR1 SNHLY and CDR2 FYNNEI. CDR3 length: 13 residues. Trimming took 6 bases from V and 11 from J; bases not matched to a gene: 13. CDR3 loop: CASSSLSEGAKYF. CDR3 DNA sequence: TGTGCCAGCAGCTCTTTGAGCGAGGGGGCCAAGTACTTC.

The chain combines TRBV27 with TRBJ1-2; D is unclear. Germline V lookup: CDR1 MNHEY, CDR2 SMNVEV (reference sequence). This CDR3 region has 13 residues. V was clipped by 5 bases and J by 6 bases, with 13 bases between them. The CDR3 reads CASSTDPINGYTF. The CDR3 DNA reads as TGTGCCAGCAGTACAGATCCGATAAATGGCTACACCTTC.

The chain recombines TRBV10-3 with TRBJ2-1; D possibly corresponds to TRBD1 (6 bases). CDR3 length equals 15 residues. From germline, CDR1 is ENHRY and CDR2 SYGVKD. Trimming took off 5 bases at V and 6 bases at J, with 17 bases between the two ends. CDR3 nucleotide sequence: TGTGCCATCAGTTCAAACAGGGATTCAGTCAATGAGCAGTTCTTC. Translated, it gives CAISSNRDSVNEQFF.

The rearrangement uses TRBV6-1 and TRBJ2-3, with TRBD1 matching over 9 bases. Losses at the gene ends were 6 bases for V and 3 bases for J; bases not matched to a gene: 4. The CDR3 consists of 14 residues. Germline CDR1 reads MNHNS; CDR2 reads SASEGT. CDR3 sequence reads: CASRRGQGTDTQYF. The CDR3 DNA follows: TGTGCCAGCAGGAGGGGACAGGGAACAGATACGCAGTATTTT.

The chain uses TRBV12-5 and TRBJ1-2; D remains ambiguous. Germline lookup yields CDR1 LGHNT and CDR2 FRNRAP. Trimming cost V 6 bases and J 2 bases, with 7 bases left between them. The CDR3 is 12 residues long. For the CDR3, the DNA is TGTGCTAGTGGCCCCCTGAACTATGGCTACACCTTC. Protein: CASGPLNYGYTF.

The V and J genes are TRBV5-4 and TRBJ1-4; 10 bases align to TRBD1. The CDR3 sequence is 14 residues long. The germline gives CDR1 SGHNT, CDR2 YYREEE (reference sequence). V lost 4 bases to trimming and J lost 8 bases; unmatched junction nucleotides: 5. The CDR3 spells CASSAGTGVEKLFF. The DNA for the CDR3 is TGTGCCAGCAGCGCCGGGACAGGGGTGGAAAAACTGTTTTTT.

The CDR3 DNA reads as TGCGCCAGCAGGTCAACTAGCGGAAGCTTAGATACGCAGTATTTT. It yields the protein CASRSTSGSLDTQYF. The V gene is TRBV5-1, the J gene TRBJ2-3; 8 positions agree with TRBD2. The germline V gene encodes CDR1 SGHRS and CDR2 YFSETQ. This CDR3 region has 15 residues. Trimming cost V 5 bases and J 5 bases; bases outside gene matches: 10.

This chain connects TRBV10-2 to TRBJ1-2; tentatively, D is TRBD1 (5 bases). With 2 bases removed from V and 0 bases from J, the gap between germline ends came to 13 bases. Germline V lookup: CDR1 WSHSY, CDR2 SAAADI. The CDR3 length is 16 residues. CDR3: CASSEMPGQANYGYTF. Written as DNA, the CDR3 is TGCGCCAGCAGTGAGATGCCAGGGCAAGCTAACTATGGCTACACCTTC.

V gene TRBV2 combines with J gene TRBJ2-7, with a possible D match to TRBD1 (6 bases). V lost 4 bases, J lost 1 base, and 11 bases lay in between. The CDR3 spans 14 residues. Per the germline V gene, CDR1 is SNHLY and CDR2 is FYNNEI. The DNA of the CDR3 is TGTGCCAGCAGTGGGCAGGGGAAGTCCTACGAGCAGTACTTC. As protein: CASSGQGKSYEQYF.

The chain links TRBV29-1 to TRBJ2-3; 15 bases line up with TRBD2. Germline V gene sequence: CDR1 SQVTM, CDR2 ANQGSEA. V trimming: 4 bases; J trimming: 1 base; junction bases outside the gene matches: 6. CDR3 length: 17 residues. The CDR3 DNA reads as TGCAGCGTTGTTGGACTAGCGGGAGGGGGACGCACAGATACGCAGTATTTT. Its protein is CSVVGLAGGGRTDTQYF.

The gene calls are TRBV4-2 and TRBJ2-5; 13 nucleotides line up with TRBD2. The CDR3 is made up of 17 amino acids. Trimming removed 1 base from V and 4 bases from J; junction bases left unmatched: 6. CDR1 is LGHNA, CDR2 YNFKEQ, per germline. The CDR3 loop is CASSQGTSGRTGETQYF. The CDR3 region has the DNA TGTGCCAGCAGCCAAGGGACTAGCGGGAGAACTGGAGAGACCCAGTACTTC.

The CDR3 nucleotides read TGTGCCAGCAGGGAACAGGGGGCGACTAATGAAAAACTGTTTTTT. It translates to CASREQGATNEKLFF. The chain recombines TRBV2 with TRBJ1-4, with 9 bases that match TRBD1. Germline V gives CDR1 SNHLY, CDR2 FYNNEI. V lost 6 bases and J lost 2; bases outside the gene matches: 4. The CDR3 is 15 amino acids.

The CDR3 region has the DNA TGTGCCAGCAGCCCCCGGACTAGCGGGTCTGGGGCCAACGTCCTGACTTTC. Protein: CASSPRTSGSGANVLTF. The genes are TRBV9 and TRBJ2-6, with 11 bases matching TRBD2. Germline-derived CDR1 and CDR2 are SGDLS and YYNGEE. Trimming at V came to 4 bases and at J to 1 base, leaving 4 bases not matched to a gene. The CDR3 extends over 17 amino acids.

On this clone itself: This specimen includes other DNA sequences encoding the same CDR3. The chain combines TRBV5-1 with TRBJ1-1, with 8 bases matching TRBD1. The CDR3 has 14 residues. From germline, CDR1 is SGHRS and CDR2 YFSETQ. With V trimmed by 4 bases and J by 2 bases, 4 bases remained unmatched. The CDR3 sequence: CASSPGQVNTEAFF. As DNA, the CDR3 is TGCGCCAGCAGCCCGGGACAGGTAAACACTGAAGCTTTCTTT.

The V and J genes are TRBV9 and TRBJ1-3; D gene ambiguous. Germline CDR1 reads SGDLS; CDR2 reads YYNGEE. The CDR3 consists of 14 residues. Trimming pared 2 bases from V and 6 bases from J, leaving 12 bases between. This CDR3 is CASSVGGLENTIYF. CDR3 DNA sequence: TGTGCCAGCAGCGTTGGAGGGTTGGAAAACACCATATATTTT.

The chain couples TRBV2 to TRBJ1-4; perhaps TRBD1 as D (6 bases). The CDR3 contains 14 residues. V lost 7 bases to trimming and J lost 7 bases, with 16 bases between them. The germline gives CDR1 SNHLY, CDR2 FYNNEI. The CDR3 reads CASTREGVGEKLFF. The CDR3 nucleotides are TGTGCCAGCACCAGGGAGGGGGTTGGTGAAAAACTGTTTTTT.

The V and J genes are TRBV6-4 and TRBJ1-2; unclear D gene. Germline values: CDR1 MRHNA, CDR2 SNTAGT. This CDR3 spans 15 amino acids. V was cut by 0 bases and J by 4 bases, with 12 bases left in between. The DNA for the CDR3 is TGTGCCAGCAGTGACTCGAAAATGGGGAGCTATGGCTACACCTTC. As protein: CASSDSKMGSYGYTF.

The chain combines TRBV9 with TRBJ2-3; possibly TRBD1 for D (6 bases). This CDR3 contains 15 residues. Looked up from germline, CDR1 is SGDLS and CDR2 is YYNGEE. Deletions cut 2 bases from V and 2 bases from J, with 12 bases between. CDR3 sequence: CASSVFSGHTDTQYF. For the CDR3, the DNA is TGTGCCAGCAGCGTTTTTTCGGGACACACAGATACGCAGTATTTT.

The CDR3 spells CASSYRMNDRDEQYF. As DNA, the CDR3 is TGTGCCAGCAGTTACCGGATGAATGACAGGGATGAGCAGTACTTC. This chain joins TRBV6-5 and TRBJ2-7; 7 bases are a match to TRBD1. From germline, CDR1 is MNHEY and CDR2 SVGAGI. CDR3 length equals 15 residues. Trimming at V came to 2 bases and at J to 7 bases, leaving 11 bases not matched to a gene.

V and J are TRBV19 and TRBJ1-4, with unresolved D. In germline, CDR1 is LNHDA, CDR2 SQIVND (reference sequence). This CDR3 spans 14 amino acids. Trimming shortened V by 7 bases and J by 8 bases, and 17 bases separated the two germline ends. The CDR3 is CASTGLTNVEKLFF. As DNA, the CDR3 is TGTGCCAGTACAGGCCTGACAAACGTAGAAAAACTGTTTTTT.

The chain uses TRBV4-1 and TRBJ1-4; 8 bases align to TRBD1. V gave up 4 bases and J gave up 6 bases; unmatched junction bases: 7. This CDR3 has 15 residues. Germline-derived CDR1 and CDR2 are MGHRA and YSYEKL. CDR3 in amino acids: CASSPLTGDYEKLFF. The CDR3, as DNA: TGCGCCAGCAGCCCCCTGACAGGGGATTATGAAAAACTGTTTTTT.

The V gene is TRBV6-5, the J gene TRBJ1-2; TRBD1 might be the D (6 bases). Germline V gene sequence: CDR1 MNHEY, CDR2 SVGAGI. This CDR3 is 13 amino acids long. V lost 6 bases and J lost 7, with 15 bases in between. This chain's CDR3 is CASSQSGAFGYTF. For the CDR3, the DNA is TGTGCCAGCAGCCAATCAGGGGCATTTGGCTACACCTTC.